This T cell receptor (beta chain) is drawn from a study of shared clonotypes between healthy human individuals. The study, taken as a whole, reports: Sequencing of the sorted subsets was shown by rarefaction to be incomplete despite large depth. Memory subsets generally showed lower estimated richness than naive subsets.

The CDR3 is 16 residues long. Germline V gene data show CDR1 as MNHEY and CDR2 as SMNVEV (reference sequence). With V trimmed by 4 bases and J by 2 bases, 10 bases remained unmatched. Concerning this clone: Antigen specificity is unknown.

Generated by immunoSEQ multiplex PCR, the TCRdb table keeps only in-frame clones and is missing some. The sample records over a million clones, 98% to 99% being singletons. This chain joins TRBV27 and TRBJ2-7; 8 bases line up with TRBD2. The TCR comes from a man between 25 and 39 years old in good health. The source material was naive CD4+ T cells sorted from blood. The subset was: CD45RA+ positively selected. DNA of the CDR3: TGTGCCAGCAGTTCGCCGAGCAGCGGGAGTACCTACGAGCAGTACTTC. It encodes CASSSPSSGSTYEQYF.